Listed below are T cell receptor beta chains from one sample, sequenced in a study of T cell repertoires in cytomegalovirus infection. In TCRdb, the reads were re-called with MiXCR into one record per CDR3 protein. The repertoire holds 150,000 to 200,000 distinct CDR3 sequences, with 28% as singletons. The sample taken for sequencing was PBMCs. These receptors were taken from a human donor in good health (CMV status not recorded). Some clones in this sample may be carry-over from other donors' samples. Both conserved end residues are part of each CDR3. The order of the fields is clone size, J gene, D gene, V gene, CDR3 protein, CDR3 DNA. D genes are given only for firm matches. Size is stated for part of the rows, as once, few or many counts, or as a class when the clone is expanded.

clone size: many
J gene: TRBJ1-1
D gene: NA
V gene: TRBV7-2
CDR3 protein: CASSLELRTEAFF
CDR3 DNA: TGTGCCAGCAGCTTAGAACTGAGAACTGAAGCTTTCTTT

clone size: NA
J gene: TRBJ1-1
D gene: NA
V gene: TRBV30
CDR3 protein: CAFGTGIGTFF
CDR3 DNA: NA

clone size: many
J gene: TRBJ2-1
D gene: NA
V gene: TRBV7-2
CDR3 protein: CASSLEWTYNEQFF
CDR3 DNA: TGTGCCAGCAGCTTGGAGTGGACCTACAATGAGCAGTTCTTC

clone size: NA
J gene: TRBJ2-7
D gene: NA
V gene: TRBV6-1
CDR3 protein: CASRNALAYEQYF
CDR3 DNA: TGTGCCAGCAGAAACGCGTTAGCCTACGAGCAGTACTTC

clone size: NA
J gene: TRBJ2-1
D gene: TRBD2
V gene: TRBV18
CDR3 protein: CASSPGGTTYNEQFF
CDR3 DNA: TGTGCCAGCTCACCGGGGGGGACCACCTACAATGAGCAGTTCTTC

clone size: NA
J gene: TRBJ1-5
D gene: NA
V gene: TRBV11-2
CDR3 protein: CASSLRGSGGNQPQHF
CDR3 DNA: TGTGCCAGCAGCTTACGGGGAAGTGGCGGCAATCAGCCCCAGCATTTT

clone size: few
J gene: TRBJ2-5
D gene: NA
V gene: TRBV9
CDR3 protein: CASSVQDIQETQYF
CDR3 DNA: TGTGCCAGCAGCGTTCAGGACATCCAAGAGACCCAGTACTTC

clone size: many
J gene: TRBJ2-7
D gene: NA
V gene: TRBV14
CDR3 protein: CASSPSRYEQYF
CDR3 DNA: TGTGCCAGCAGCCCGTCCCGCTACGAGCAGTACTTC

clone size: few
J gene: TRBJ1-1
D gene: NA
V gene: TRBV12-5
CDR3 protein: CASGLVGGTEAFF
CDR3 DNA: TGTGCTAGTGGTTTGGTCGGGGGGACTGAAGCTTTCTTT

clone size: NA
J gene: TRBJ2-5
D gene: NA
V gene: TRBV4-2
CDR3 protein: CASSLAKRTSTEETQYF
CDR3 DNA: TGTGCCAGCAGCCTAGCCAAGCGGACTTCTACCGAAGAGACCCAGTACTTC

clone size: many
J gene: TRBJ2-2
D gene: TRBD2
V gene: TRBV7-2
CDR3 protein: CASSIPLAGGNTGELFF
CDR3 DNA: TGTGCCAGCAGCATACCTCTAGCGGGGGGGAACACCGGGGAGCTGTTTTTT

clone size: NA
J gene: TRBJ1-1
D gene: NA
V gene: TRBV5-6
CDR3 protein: CASSYQGEGDAEAFF
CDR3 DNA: TGTGCCAGCAGCTACCAAGGGGAGGGGGACGCTGAAGCTTTCTTT

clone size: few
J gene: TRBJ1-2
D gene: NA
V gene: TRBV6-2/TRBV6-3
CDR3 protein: CASSHLGHGYTF
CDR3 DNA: TGTGCCAGCAGCCACTTGGGACATGGCTACACCTTC

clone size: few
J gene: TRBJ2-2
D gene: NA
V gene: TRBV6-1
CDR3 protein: CASSGFRTPNTGELFF
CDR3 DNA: TGTGCCAGCAGTGGCTTTCGGACACCGAACACCGGGGAGCTGTTTTTT